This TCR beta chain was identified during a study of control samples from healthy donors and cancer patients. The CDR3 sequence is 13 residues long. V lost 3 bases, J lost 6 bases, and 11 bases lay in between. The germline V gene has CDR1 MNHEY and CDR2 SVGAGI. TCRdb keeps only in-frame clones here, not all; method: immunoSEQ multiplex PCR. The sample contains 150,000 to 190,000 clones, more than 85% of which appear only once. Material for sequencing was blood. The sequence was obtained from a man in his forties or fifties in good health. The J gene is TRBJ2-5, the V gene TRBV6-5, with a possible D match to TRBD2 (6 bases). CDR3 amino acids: CASSYGGPQTQYF. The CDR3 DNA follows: TGTGCCAGCAGTTATGGAGGGCCCCAGACCCAGTACTTC.